One TCR beta chain is described in this entry. This clone was observed a single time. Which antigen it targets is not known. One base away there is no much larger clone; base qualities are not given. The entry originates in a study of blood T cell repertoires in COVID-19 (dated by TCRdb to about 2020). Study-level background: Collaborator samples came from the United States, Italy and Spain and covered acute and convalescent phases of COVID-19. The material from the prospective study consisted of cDNA or gDNA derived from T cells, B-cell-depleted T cells, or PBMCs. The dataset comprised deeply sampled blood TCRbeta repertoires from subjects exposed to, actively infected with, or recovered from COVID-19. A freely available public database, intended as a resource for researchers studying the immune response to SARS-CoV-2, is where the repertoires were released. The samples were drawn from two sources: the first 160 participants of the ongoing ImmuneRACE study, and some 1,300 subjects contributed by 6 global collaborators. The sample metadata nearly always contained a de-identified subject ID, COVID-19 status, age in years and sex. HLA class I and class II types, where available, came from metadata supplied by the sample provider rather than from assay-based typing. Overall results and qualifications from the work: The amount of clinical and demographic metadata varied by source and participant and was provided uncurated.

V is cut back by 3 bases and J by 0 bases, with 4 bases in the junction unmatched. CDR1 is given as SQVTM and CDR2 as ANQGSEA, both from the germline V gene. The cysteine opens and the phenylalanine closes a CDR3 of 15 amino acids. The CDR3 DNA has 45 bases and is translated from base 1. Each collaborating institution followed its own protocols to collect whole blood in K2EDTA tubes. For TCRbeta analysis, collaborator samples were shipped as frozen whole blood, as isolated PBMCs, or as DNA extracted from either sample type. TCRbeta CDR3 regions were amplified from genomic DNA using the immunoSEQ Assay, a bias-controlled multiplex PCR. Per the authors' processing: Within the assay, amplification of reference gene primers was used to estimate how many nucleated cells each sample contained. To quantify the absolute abundance of each unique TCRbeta CDR3 rearrangement, sequence reads were collapsed and filtered. For each sample, productive Simpson clonality was calculated as the square root of Simpson's diversity index over productive rearrangements. As stored in TCRdb, this immuneACCESS dataset retains in-frame rearrangements with V and J assigned. A fraction of the clones does not appear; measured against another copy, unresolved V genes explain less than half of the discrepancy, and the remainder lacks a known reason. V and J calls and clone size come straight from that table; D and trimming were deduced from the DNA. This sample is represented by tens of thousands of clones; around 85% of them were singletons. Roughly 15% of the sample is taken by the ten largest.

The V and J genes are TRBV29-1 and TRBJ2-3; 9 bases in between match TRBD2. This receptor was obtained from a woman aged 80 or older with active or convalescent COVID-19. Sequenced: peripheral blood. The CDR3 amino acid sequence is: CSVDGSGRSTDTQYF. In nucleotide form, the sequence is TGCAGCGTTGACGGTAGCGGGAGAAGCACAGATACGCAGTATTTT.